Presented here are 8 T cell receptor beta chains from one specimen sequenced in a study of patients and donors after allogeneic stem cell transplantation. TCRdb used MiXCR to reprocess the RT-PCR reads, holding one entry per CDR3 protein. Among about 960,000 distinct CDR3 sequences listed, 15% to 20% were seen once. Sequences were obtained from blood, either unsorted or a sorted T cell fraction (not recorded which). These receptors all stem from a human donor who was either an allogeneic HSCT recipient or a stem cell or donor lymphocyte infusion donor (not recorded which). It is not recorded whose cells these are; they may come from a transplant donor.

In this sample, this clonotype turned up many times. The chain links TRBV29-1 to TRBJ1-1, with D perhaps matching TRBD1 (6 bases). CDR1 and CDR2 from the germline V gene are SQVTM and ANQGSEA. The V end was cut by 2 bases, the J end by 3 bases, with 7 bases between. The CDR3 is made up of 12 amino acids. The CDR3, as DNA: TGCAGCGTTGAACAGGGGTACACTGAAGCTTTCTTT. Translating it yields CSVEQGYTEAFF.

The V gene is TRBV27, the J gene TRBJ1-1, with 8 bases that match TRBD1. V was clipped by 5 bases and J by 1 base; unmatched bases: 9. In germline, CDR1 is MNHEY, CDR2 SMNVEV (reference sequence). The CDR3 is 16 amino acids. The CDR3 nucleotides read TGTGCCAGCAGTCGTCAGGGGGCTGCACGGAACACTGAAGCTTTCTTT. This translates into CASSRQGAARNTEAFF.

This clonotype has at least ten counts. The chain employs TRBV10-3 and TRBJ1-1; 12 bases are a match to TRBD1. Germline loops: CDR1 ENHRY, CDR2 SYGVKD. The CDR3 has 16 amino acids. The V and J ends lost 7 bases and 4 bases, in that order; junction bases with no gene match: 10. Here the CDR3 reads CAIISPGTGGITEAFF. CDR3 DNA: TGTGCCATCATTTCACCCGGGACAGGGGGCATCACTGAAGCTTTCTTT.

This clonotype came up a few times. The chain employs TRBV12-3 or TRBV12-4 and TRBJ2-2; D is uncertain. V was clipped by 5 bases and J by 7 bases, with 17 bases between them. The CDR3 consists of 15 residues. CDR3 nucleotides: TGTGCCAGCAGTGGCAACAGTGGCGGCAGCGGGGAGCTGTTTTTT. This sequence encodes CASSGNSGGSGELFF.

Note on this clonotype: The CDR3 carries no conserved terminal phenylalanine or tryptophan, so it likely arises from a read error. The chain uses TRBV20-1 and TRBJ1-1; maybe TRBD1 (5 bases). The CDR3 contains 15 residues. V was clipped by 5 bases and J by 0 bases, with 16 bases between them. Germline V CDR1 and CDR2: DFQATT, SNEGSKA (reference sequence). DNA of the CDR3: TGCAGTGCTGATGGGCGACAGCTAATGAACACTGAAGCTTTCATT. Translation gives CSADGRQLMNTEAFI.

This clonotype has only a few counts. This chain connects TRBV5-1 to TRBJ2-1; D is unclear. The germline V and J ends were trimmed by 0 bases and 9 bases, with 7 bases remaining between them. This CDR3 has 12 amino acids. The germline CDR1 and CDR2 sequences are SGHRS and YFSETQ. The CDR3 reads CASSLAEVEQFF. The CDR3 DNA sequence: TGCGCCAGCAGCTTGGCCGAGGTTGAGCAGTTCTTC.

This clonotype was found a few times. The chain couples TRBV20-1 to TRBJ2-7; D uncertain. The germline V gene has CDR1 DFQATT and CDR2 SNEGSKA (reference sequence). Between the trimmed V and J ends, which lost 1 base and 0 bases, there was a span of 7 bases. The CDR3 is 13 amino acids. This CDR3 is CSARVWASYEQYF. In DNA, the CDR3 is TGCAGTGCTAGAGTGTGGGCCTCCTACGAGCAGTACTTC.

This clonotype has more than one count but fewer than ten. The chain carries TRBV27 and TRBJ2-2; tentative D call: TRBD1 (6 bases). The CDR3 length is 12 residues. The V gene's germline CDR1 is MNHEY and CDR2 SMNVEV (reference sequence). The V end was cut by 6 bases, the J end by 9 bases, with 11 bases between. This CDR3 reads CASRTQGWELFF. DNA of the CDR3: TGTGCCAGCAGAACACAGGGCTGGGAGCTGTTTTTT.